These 13 T cell receptor beta chains were all obtained from the same sample, sequenced in a study of control samples from healthy donors and cancer patients. Some clones are missing from TCRdb's copy, which holds only in-frame ones; the method was immunoSEQ multiplex PCR. The table has 140,000 or so clones, about 89% seen once. The sequenced sample was blood. Receptor source: a young man in good health.

The J gene is TRBJ1-3, the V gene TRBV19; the D is unclear. CDR1 LNHDA and CDR2 SQIVND come from the germline V gene (reference sequence). CDR3 size: 14 residues. Trimming took 4 bases from V and 3 from J, leaving 10 bases between them. CDR3 in DNA: TGTGCCAGTAGTAGGCCAGGTCGTGGAAACACCATATATTTT. Its translation: CASSRPGRGNTIYF. Variable domain in full (rest from reference TRBV19 and TRBJ1-3): DGGITQSPKYLFRKEGQNVTLSCEQNLNHDAMYWYRQDPGQGLRLIYYSQIVNDFQKGDIAEGYSVSREKKESFPLTVTSAQKNPTAFYLCASSRPGRGNTIYFGEGSWLTVV.

The chain employs TRBV9 and TRBJ2-2; D possibly matches TRBD1 or TRBD2 (6 bases each). Germline V gene sequence: CDR1 SGDLS, CDR2 YYNGEE. Trimming cost V 3 bases and J 0 bases, with 15 bases left between them. CDR3 length: 17 residues. CDR3 in DNA: TGTGCCAGCAGCGCGGGCCCTGGGGGGCCGAACACCGGGGAGCTGTTTTTT. It is translated as CASSAGPGGPNTGELFF.

V gene TRBV19 combines with J gene TRBJ2-7; 11 bases agree with TRBD2. CDR1 is LNHDA, CDR2 SQIVND, per germline (reference sequence). With V trimmed by 0 bases and J by 6 bases, 4 bases remained unmatched. The CDR3 runs 15 residues. CDR3 amino acids: CASSIDQLAGGEQYF. In DNA, the CDR3 is TGTGCCAGTAGTATAGATCAGCTAGCGGGAGGCGAGCAGTACTTC. The whole variable domain, filled in from reference TRBV19 and TRBJ2-7, reads DGGITQSPKYLFRKEGQNVTLSCEQNLNHDAMYWYRQDPGQGLRLIYYSQIVNDFQKGDIAEGYSVSREKKESFPLTVTSAQKNPTAFYLCASSIDQLAGGEQYFGPGTRLTVT.

This rearrangement joins TRBV27 to TRBJ2-1, with TRBD1 as a possible D gene (6 bases). CDR1 and CDR2 (germline): MNHEY, SMNVEV (reference sequence). The CDR3 covers 14 residues. V lost 3 bases to trimming and J lost 8 bases, with 14 bases between them. The CDR3 region has the DNA TGTGCCAGCAGTTTGGAGACAGGTTGGCATGAGCAGTTCTTC. Translation: CASSLETGWHEQFF.

The V gene is TRBV5-4, the J gene TRBJ2-1; 7 nucleotides match TRBD1. The CDR3 contains 12 residues. V was clipped by 3 bases and J by 6 bases; unmatched bases: 0. Germline V gives CDR1 SGHNT, CDR2 YYREEE (reference sequence). The CDR3 is CASSSGGNEQFF. CDR3 nucleotide sequence: TGTGCCAGCAGCTCAGGGGGCAATGAGCAGTTCTTC. Full variable domain (missing parts from reference TRBV5-4 and TRBJ2-1): ETGVTQSPTHLIKTRGQQVTLRCSSQSGHNTVSWYQQALGQGPQFIFQYYREEENGRGNFPPRFSGLQFPNYSSELNVNALELDDSALYLCASSSGGNEQFFGPGTRLTVL.

This clone showed up just once. The chain is built from TRBV4-1 and TRBJ1-3, with 9 bases that match TRBD1. Trimming at V came to 2 bases and at J to 0 bases, leaving 5 bases not matched to a gene. The CDR3 loop spans 17 amino acids. Germline V lookup: CDR1 MGHRA, CDR2 YSYEKL. The CDR3 nucleotides are TGCGCCAGCAGCCAATTGGGGACAGGGAACTCTGGAAACACCATATATTTT. As protein: CASSQLGTGNSGNTIYF.

The V and J genes are TRBV24-1 and TRBJ2-2; 9 nucleotides agree with TRBD1. This CDR3 has 16 residues. Germline values: CDR1 KGHDR, CDR2 SFDVKD. Trimming at V came to 6 bases and at J to 6 bases, leaving 10 bases not matched to a gene. CDR3 DNA sequence: TGTGCCACCAGTCCAGGGACAGGGTCGGGTTCCGGGGAGCTGTTTTTT. Its translation: CATSPGTGSGSGELFF.

CDR3 in DNA: TGTGCCAGCTCACCACCGGGGGGACCAAAGGCTTTCTTT. This codes for CASSPPGGPKAFF. V gene TRBV18 combines with J gene TRBJ1-1; possibly TRBD1 for D (5 bases). Trimming stripped 0 bases from V and 11 bases from J, with 13 bases between. Germline V CDR1 and CDR2: KGHSH, LQKENI. The CDR3 spans 13 residues.

This chain uses TRBV5-1 with TRBJ2-7; TRBD2 is a possible D gene (5 bases). Germline CDR1 is SGHRS and CDR2 is YFSETQ. The V end lost 0 bases, the J end lost 4 bases, and 14 bases lay between the germline ends. The CDR3 runs 15 residues. This CDR3 reads CASSLAGEGFYEQYF. The CDR3 DNA is TGCGCCAGCAGCTTGGCCGGTGAGGGATTTTACGAGCAGTACTTC.

V usage is TRBV27 and J usage is TRBJ1-6, with TRBD1 identical over 9 bases. This CDR3 has 14 amino acids. Germline loops: CDR1 MNHEY, CDR2 SMNVEV (reference sequence). V was pared by 5 bases and J by 7 bases, with 3 bases of the junction left unmatched. For the CDR3, the DNA is TGTGCCAGCAGTGCCGGGACAGGGAATTCACCCCTCCACTTT. This codes for CASSAGTGNSPLHF.

V is TRBV12-3 or TRBV12-4 and J is TRBJ2-1; either TRBD1 or TRBD2 may fit D (5 bases each). This CDR3 spans 13 amino acids. V was cut by 10 bases and J by 8 bases, with 18 bases left in between. CDR3 sequence (DNA): TGTGCCACAGGGACCCTCCAAACCGATGAGCAGTTCTTC. Translated, it gives CATGTLQTDEQFF.

The V gene is TRBV29-1, the J gene TRBJ1-5; tentative D call: TRBD1 (5 bases). The V end was cut by 6 bases, the J end by 0 bases, with 9 bases between. The CDR3 contains 13 residues. CDR1 is SQVTM and CDR2 is ANQGSEA in the germline V gene. CDR3 in amino acids: CSVTENSNQPQHF. The DNA of the CDR3 is TGCAGCGTGACAGAGAATAGCAATCAGCCCCAGCATTTT.

The chain combines TRBV13 with TRBJ1-3; possible D gene TRBD1, 5 bases. The germline V gene encodes CDR1 PRHDT and CDR2 FYEKMQ (reference sequence). Trimming took 5 bases from V and 0 from J, leaving 17 bases between them. This CDR3 has 17 amino acids. For the CDR3, the DNA is TGTGCCAGCAGCAATACGCCGGGGACGGCCTCTGGAAACACCATATATTTT. It codes for CASSNTPGTASGNTIYF.